Included here is one TCR beta chain sequence, with context. The target antigen is unknown. This sample was included in a study of human thymus T cells. General study results and limits: Thymic and blood repertoires seemed to favor certain V and J genes. Unrelated individuals reportedly shared highly overlapping thymic TCR repertoires.

Thymus specimens were resections from corrective heart surgery. Those donating were healthy Finnish infants in corrective surgery for congenital heart defects. Here immunoSEQ multiplex PCR was the method, and the copy in TCRdb shows in-frame clones only, minus some. The sample consists of 120,000 or so clones, more than 90% of them appearing once. This sequence originates from a boy under three years old with a congenital heart defect but otherwise immunologically healthy. The sample comprised thymus tissue.

Here the CDR3 reads CASHTRPTPENTEAFF. In DNA, the CDR3 is TGTGCCAGCCATACCCGACCGACCCCCGAGAACACTGAAGCTTTCTTT. The V and J genes are TRBV5-4 and TRBJ1-1, with unresolved D. The CDR3 covers 16 residues. V was clipped by 7 bases and J by 1 base, with 20 bases between them. The germline CDR1 and CDR2 sequences are SGHNT and YYREEE (reference sequence).